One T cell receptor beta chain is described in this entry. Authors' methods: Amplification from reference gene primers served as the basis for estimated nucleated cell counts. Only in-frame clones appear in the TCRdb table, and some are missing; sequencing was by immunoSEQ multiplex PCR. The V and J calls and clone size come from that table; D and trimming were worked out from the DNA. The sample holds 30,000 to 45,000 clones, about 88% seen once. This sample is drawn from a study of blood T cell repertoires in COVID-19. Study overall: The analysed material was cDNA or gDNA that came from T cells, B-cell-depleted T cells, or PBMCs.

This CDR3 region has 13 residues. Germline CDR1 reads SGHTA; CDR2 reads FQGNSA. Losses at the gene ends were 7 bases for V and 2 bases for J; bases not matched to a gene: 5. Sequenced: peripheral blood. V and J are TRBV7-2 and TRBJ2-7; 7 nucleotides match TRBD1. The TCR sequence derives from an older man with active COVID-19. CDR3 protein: CASKRGQTYEQYF. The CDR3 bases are TGTGCCAGCAAGAGGGGACAGACCTACGAGCAGTACTTC.